A single sample is the source of the 9 T cell receptor beta chains below, sequenced in a study of T cell responses to AZD1222 COVID-19 vaccine. Using immunoSEQ multiplex PCR, the repertoire was profiled, and TCRdb retains in-frame clones only, with some absent. Counted here are about 130,000 clones, over 75% occurring once; the ten biggest clones make up about 1.6%. Source: peripheral blood, taken on day 0 of AZD1222 vaccination. All receptors derive from an adult in good health.

This rearrangement joins TRBV24-1 to TRBJ2-7, with 9 bases lining up with TRBD2. The germline gives CDR1 KGHDR, CDR2 SFDVKD. V was clipped by 2 bases and J by 4 bases; unmatched bases: 8. The CDR3 runs 16 residues. The CDR3 here is CATSDWGSGGRYEQYF. CDR3 nucleotides: TGTGCCACCAGTGATTGGGGTAGCGGGGGACGTTACGAGCAGTACTTC.

This clone was counted only a few times. The chain has TRBV2 and TRBJ1-2; a weak D match, TRBD1 (6 bases). Trimming took 4 bases from V and 6 from J, leaving 24 bases between them. The CDR3 runs 17 residues. Germline V gene lookup returns CDR1 SNHLY and CDR2 FYNNEI. CDR3 bases: TGTGCCAGCAGTGCATCCGGGACAACCCAAAAAAGAAATGGCTACACCTTC. This encodes CASSASGTTQKRNGYTF.

This clone showed up just a few times. V and J are TRBV7-6 and TRBJ1-4; 8 bases match TRBD1. Unmatched junction bases numbered 6, after V lost 5 bases and J lost 4 bases. CDR1 SGHVS and CDR2 FNYEAQ come from the germline V gene. The CDR3 has 15 residues. CDR3: CASSPQGDYNEKLFF. CDR3 bases: TGTGCCAGCAGCCCACAGGGGGATTATAATGAAAAACTGTTTTTT.

The gene calls are TRBV4-2 and TRBJ1-1; no firm D call. This CDR3 has 15 residues. Looked up from germline, CDR1 is LGHNA and CDR2 is YNFKEQ. The V end lost 3 bases, the J end lost 5 bases, and 16 bases lay between the germline ends. CDR3: CASSHQNSLGTEAFF. CDR3 sequence (DNA): TGTGCCAGCAGCCATCAGAACTCTCTGGGGACTGAAGCTTTCTTT.

V is TRBV3-1 (or the pseudogene TRBV3-2) and J is TRBJ1-2; 10 nucleotides line up with TRBD1. This CDR3 region has 14 residues. V lost 6 bases, J lost 5 bases, and 6 bases stayed unmatched. Germline V gene data show CDR1 as LGHDT and CDR2 as YNNKEL (reference sequence). In nucleotides, the CDR3 is TGTGCCAGCAGTCCTGGGACAGGGGCTTATGGCTACACCTTC. This encodes CASSPGTGAYGYTF.

The genes are TRBV7-2 and TRBJ1-1; TRBD1 agrees at 11 bases. Germline V gene data show CDR1 as SGHTA and CDR2 as FQGNSA. CDR3 length equals 17 residues. V lost 5 bases, J lost 4 bases, and 12 bases stayed unmatched. The chain's CDR3 is CASSRRKGQGAGTEAFF. CDR3 bases: TGTGCCAGCAGCCGGAGGAAAGGACAGGGGGCAGGCACTGAAGCTTTCTTT. The full variable domain, its missing parts supplied by reference TRBV7-2 and TRBJ1-1, is GAGVSQSPSNKVTEKGKDVELRCDPISGHTALYWYRQSLGQGLEFLIYFQGNSAPDKSGLPSDRFSAERTGGSVSTLTIQRTQQEDSAVYLCASSRRKGQGAGTEAFFGQGTRLTVV.

This clone was seen more than once but under ten times. Other DNA sequences in the same sample also yield this CDR3. The rearrangement joins TRBV19 to TRBJ1-4; 8 nucleotides align to TRBD1. J gave up 8 bases and V 3 bases, and 5 bases lay outside the gene matches. Germline V gene sequence: CDR1 LNHDA, CDR2 SQIVND (reference sequence). The CDR3 contains 14 residues. This CDR3 is CASSIGTGPEKLFF. The DNA for the CDR3 is TGTGCCAGTAGTATTGGGACAGGACCCGAAAAACTGTTTTTT.

The chain links TRBV6-5 to TRBJ2-7, with 7 bases lining up with TRBD2. The CDR3 is 12 residues long. Per the germline V gene, CDR1 is MNHEY and CDR2 is SVGAGI. Trimming at V came to 5 bases and at J to 6 bases, leaving 4 bases not matched to a gene. For the CDR3, the DNA is TGTGCCAGCAGTCTTAGCGGGTTCGAGCAGTACTTC. It encodes CASSLSGFEQYF.

The chain links TRBV6-2 or TRBV6-3 to TRBJ2-7; either TRBD1 or TRBD2 may fit D (7 bases each). The CDR3 has 16 residues. Trimming stripped 0 bases from V and 4 bases from J, with 16 bases between. Germline V gene sequence: CDR1 MNHEY, CDR2 SVGEGT. CDR3: CASSYSSLRGGYEQYF. The CDR3 nucleotides are TGTGCCAGCAGTTACTCGAGTCTCAGGGGGGGGTACGAGCAGTACTTC.